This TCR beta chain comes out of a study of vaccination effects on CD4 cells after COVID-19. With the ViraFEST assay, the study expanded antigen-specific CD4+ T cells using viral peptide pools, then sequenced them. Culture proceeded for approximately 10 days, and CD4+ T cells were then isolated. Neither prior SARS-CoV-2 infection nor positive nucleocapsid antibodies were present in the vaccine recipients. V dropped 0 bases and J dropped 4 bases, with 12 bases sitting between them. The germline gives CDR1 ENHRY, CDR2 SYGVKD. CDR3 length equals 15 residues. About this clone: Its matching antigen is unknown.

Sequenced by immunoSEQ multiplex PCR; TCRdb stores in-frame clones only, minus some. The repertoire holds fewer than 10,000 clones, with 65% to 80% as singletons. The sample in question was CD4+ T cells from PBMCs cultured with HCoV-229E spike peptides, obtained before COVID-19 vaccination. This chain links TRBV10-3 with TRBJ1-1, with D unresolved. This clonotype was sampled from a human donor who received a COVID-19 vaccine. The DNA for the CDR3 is TGTGCCATCAGTGAGTCGATGCTCAGGCGCACTGAAGCTTTCTTT. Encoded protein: CAISESMLRRTEAFF.